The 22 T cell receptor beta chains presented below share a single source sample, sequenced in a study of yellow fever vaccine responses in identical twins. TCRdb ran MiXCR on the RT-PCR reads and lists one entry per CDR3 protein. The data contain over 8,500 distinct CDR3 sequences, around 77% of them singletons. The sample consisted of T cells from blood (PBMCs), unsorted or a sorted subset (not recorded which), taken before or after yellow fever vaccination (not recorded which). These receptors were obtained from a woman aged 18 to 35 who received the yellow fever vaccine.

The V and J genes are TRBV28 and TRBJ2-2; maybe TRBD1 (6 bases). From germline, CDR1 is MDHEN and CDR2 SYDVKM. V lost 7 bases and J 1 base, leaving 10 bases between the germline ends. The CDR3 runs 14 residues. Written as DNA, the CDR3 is TGTGCCAGCAAAGGACAGAGGAACACCGGGGAGCTGTTTTTT. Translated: CASKGQRNTGELFF.

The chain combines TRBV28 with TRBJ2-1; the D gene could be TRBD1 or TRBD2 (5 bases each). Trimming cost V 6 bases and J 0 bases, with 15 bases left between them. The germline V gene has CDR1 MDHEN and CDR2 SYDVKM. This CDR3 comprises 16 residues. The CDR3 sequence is CASSCGTDDSYNEQFF. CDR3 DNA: TGTGCCAGCAGCTGTGGGACCGACGACTCCTACAATGAGCAGTTCTTC.

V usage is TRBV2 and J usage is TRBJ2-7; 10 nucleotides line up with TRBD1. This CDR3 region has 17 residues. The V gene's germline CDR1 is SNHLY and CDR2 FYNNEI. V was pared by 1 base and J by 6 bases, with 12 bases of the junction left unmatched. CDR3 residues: CASSEGMWGQGSGEQYF. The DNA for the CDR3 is TGTGCCAGCAGTGAAGGAATGTGGGGACAGGGGTCGGGCGAGCAGTACTTC.

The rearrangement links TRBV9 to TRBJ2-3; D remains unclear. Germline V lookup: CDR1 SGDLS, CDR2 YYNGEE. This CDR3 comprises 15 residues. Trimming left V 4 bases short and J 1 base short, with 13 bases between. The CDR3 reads CASSPMTLGTDTQYF. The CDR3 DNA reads TGTGCCAGCAGCCCGATGACCCTGGGCACAGATACGCAGTATTTT.

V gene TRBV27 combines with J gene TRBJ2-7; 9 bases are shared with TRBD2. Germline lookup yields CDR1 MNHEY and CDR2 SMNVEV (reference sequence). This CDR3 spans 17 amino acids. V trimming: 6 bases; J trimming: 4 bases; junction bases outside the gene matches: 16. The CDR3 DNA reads TGTGCCAGCAGCCCACTGGTTGCTAGCGGGATCCCTTACGAGCAGTACTTC. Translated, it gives CASSPLVASGIPYEQYF.

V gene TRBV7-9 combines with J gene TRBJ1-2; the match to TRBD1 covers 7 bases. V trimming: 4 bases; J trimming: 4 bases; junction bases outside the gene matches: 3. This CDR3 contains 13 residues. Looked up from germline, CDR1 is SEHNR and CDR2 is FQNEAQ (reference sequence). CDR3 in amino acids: CASSSTGVYGYTF. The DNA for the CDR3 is TGTGCCAGCAGCTCAACAGGGGTCTATGGCTACACCTTC.

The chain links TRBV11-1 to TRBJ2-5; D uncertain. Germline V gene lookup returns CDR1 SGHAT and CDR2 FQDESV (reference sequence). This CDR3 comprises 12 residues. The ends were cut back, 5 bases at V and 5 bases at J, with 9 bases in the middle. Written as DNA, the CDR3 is TGTGCCAGCAGCCCCGACTGGGAGACCCAGTACTTC. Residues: CASSPDWETQYF.

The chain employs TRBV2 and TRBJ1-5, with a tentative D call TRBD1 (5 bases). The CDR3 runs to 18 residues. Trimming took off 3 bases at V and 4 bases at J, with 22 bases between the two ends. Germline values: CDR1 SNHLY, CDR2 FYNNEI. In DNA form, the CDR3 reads TGTGCCAGCAGTGAGAGTCCCGCGGCAGGGAGTGGGAATCAGCCCCAGCATTTT. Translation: CASSESPAAGSGNQPQHF.

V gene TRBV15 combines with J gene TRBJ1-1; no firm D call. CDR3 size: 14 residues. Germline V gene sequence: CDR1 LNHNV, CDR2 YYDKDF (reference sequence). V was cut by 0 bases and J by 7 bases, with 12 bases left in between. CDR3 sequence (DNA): TGTGCCACCAGCAGAGATTTGGGAAACGGTGAAGCTTTCTTT. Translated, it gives CATSRDLGNGEAFF.

This CDR3 reads CASSPAGPNTEAFF. CDR3 bases: TGTGCCAGCAGCCCGGCGGGGCCGAACACTGAAGCTTTCTTT. The gene calls are TRBV4-2 and TRBJ1-1; tentative D call: TRBD1 (5 bases). The germline V gene has CDR1 LGHNA and CDR2 YNFKEQ. The CDR3 covers 14 residues. V shed 4 bases and J shed 1 base, with 10 bases lying between them.

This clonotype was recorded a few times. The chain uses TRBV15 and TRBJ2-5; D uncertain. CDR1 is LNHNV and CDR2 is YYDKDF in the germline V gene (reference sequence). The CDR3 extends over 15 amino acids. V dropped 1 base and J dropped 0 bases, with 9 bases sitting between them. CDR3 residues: CATSRVASYQETQYF. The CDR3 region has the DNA TGTGCCACCAGCAGAGTAGCCTCGTACCAAGAGACCCAGTACTTC. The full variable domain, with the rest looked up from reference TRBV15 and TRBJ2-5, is DAMVIQNPRYQVTQFGKPVTLSCSQTLNHNVMYWYQQKSSQAPKLLFHYYDKDFNNEADTPDNFQSRRPNTSFCFLDIRSPGLGDTAMYLCATSRVASYQETQYFGPGTRLLVL.

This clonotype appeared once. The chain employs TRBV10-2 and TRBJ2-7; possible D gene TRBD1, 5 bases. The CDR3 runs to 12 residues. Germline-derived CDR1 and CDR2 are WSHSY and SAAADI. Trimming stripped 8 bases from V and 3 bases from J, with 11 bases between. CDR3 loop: CASSSTGYEQYV. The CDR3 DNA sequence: TGCGCCAGCTCCTCAACAGGCTACGAGCAGTACGTC.

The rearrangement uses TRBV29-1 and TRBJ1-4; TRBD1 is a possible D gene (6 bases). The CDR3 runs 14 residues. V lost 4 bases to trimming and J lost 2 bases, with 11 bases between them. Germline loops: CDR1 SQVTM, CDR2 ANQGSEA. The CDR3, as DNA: TGCAGCGTTGGCGAGGGGGGCACTAATGAAAAACTGTTTTTT. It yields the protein CSVGEGGTNEKLFF.

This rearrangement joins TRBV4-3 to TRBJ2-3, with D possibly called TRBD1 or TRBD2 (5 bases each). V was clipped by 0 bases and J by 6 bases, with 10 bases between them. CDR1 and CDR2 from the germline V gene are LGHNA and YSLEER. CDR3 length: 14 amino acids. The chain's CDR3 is CASSQETGRDTQYF. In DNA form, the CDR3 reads TGCGCCAGCAGCCAAGAGACGGGGCGGGATACGCAGTATTTT.

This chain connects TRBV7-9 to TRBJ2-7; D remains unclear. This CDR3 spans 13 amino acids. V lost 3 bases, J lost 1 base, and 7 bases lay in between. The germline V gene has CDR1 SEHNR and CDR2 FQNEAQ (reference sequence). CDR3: CASSFVSSYEQYV. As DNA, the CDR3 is TGTGCCAGCAGCTTTGTTTCTTCCTACGAGCAGTACGTC.

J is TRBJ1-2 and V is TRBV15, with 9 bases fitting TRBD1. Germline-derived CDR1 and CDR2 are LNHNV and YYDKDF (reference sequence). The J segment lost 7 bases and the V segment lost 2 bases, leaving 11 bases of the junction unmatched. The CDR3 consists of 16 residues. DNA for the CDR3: TGTGCCACCAGCAGAACCGTCGACAGGGGGTCAGTTGGCTACACCTTC. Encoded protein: CATSRTVDRGSVGYTF.

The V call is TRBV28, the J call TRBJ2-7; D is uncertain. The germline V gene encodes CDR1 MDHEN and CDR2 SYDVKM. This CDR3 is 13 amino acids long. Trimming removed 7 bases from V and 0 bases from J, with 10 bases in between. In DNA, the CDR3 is TGTGCCAGCAACCCCGGAAGCTCCTACGAGCAGTACGTC. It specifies CASNPGSSYEQYV.

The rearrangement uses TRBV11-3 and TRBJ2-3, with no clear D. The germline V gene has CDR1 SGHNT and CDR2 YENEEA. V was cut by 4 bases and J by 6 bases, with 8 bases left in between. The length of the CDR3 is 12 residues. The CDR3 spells CASSSHRDTQYF. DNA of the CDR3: TGTGCCAGCAGCTCCCACCGCGATACGCAGTATTTT.

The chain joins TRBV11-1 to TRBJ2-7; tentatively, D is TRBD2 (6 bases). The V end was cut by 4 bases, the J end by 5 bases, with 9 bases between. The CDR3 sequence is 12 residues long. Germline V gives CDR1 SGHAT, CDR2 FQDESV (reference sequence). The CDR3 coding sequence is TGTGCCAGCAGCTCGACTAGAAACGAGCAGTACGTC. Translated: CASSSTRNEQYV.

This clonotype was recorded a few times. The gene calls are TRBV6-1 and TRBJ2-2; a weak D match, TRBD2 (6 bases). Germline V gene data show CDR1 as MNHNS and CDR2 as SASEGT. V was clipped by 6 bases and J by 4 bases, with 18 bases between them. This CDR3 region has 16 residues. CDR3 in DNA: TGTGCCAGCAGCAGGGACTCCGTCCCTACCACCGGGGAGCTGTTTTTT. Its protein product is CASSRDSVPTTGELFF.

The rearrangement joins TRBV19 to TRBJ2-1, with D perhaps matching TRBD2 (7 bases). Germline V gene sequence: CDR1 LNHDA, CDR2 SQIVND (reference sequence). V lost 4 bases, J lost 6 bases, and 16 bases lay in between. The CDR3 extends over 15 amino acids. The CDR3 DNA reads TGTGCCAGTAGTAGGGACACTAGCGTCCTCAATGAGCAGTTCTTC. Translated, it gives CASSRDTSVLNEQFF.

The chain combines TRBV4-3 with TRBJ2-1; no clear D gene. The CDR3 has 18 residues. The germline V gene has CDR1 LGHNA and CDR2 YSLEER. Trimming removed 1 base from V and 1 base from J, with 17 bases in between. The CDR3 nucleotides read TGCGCCAGCAGCCAAGCGCAAGTCTACGGGCGTTCCTACAATGAGCAGTTCTTC. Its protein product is CASSQAQVYGRSYNEQFF.